The present T cell receptor beta chain was sequenced within a study of shared clonotypes between healthy human individuals. In the case of this clone: What it binds is unknown. The sample has other DNA sequences that encode this CDR3 too.

The CDR3 extends over 13 amino acids. Germline CDR1 is MNHEY and CDR2 is SVGAGI. V gave up 2 bases and J gave up 8 bases, with 9 bases separating them. The donor cohort consisted entirely of Caucasian adults residing in Nashville, Tennessee. The assay was immunoSEQ multiplex PCR, and TCRdb's table has in-frame clones only and misses some. Of roughly 2.4 million clones listed, approximately 94% are singletons. The study, taken as a whole, reports: Non-shared clonotypes displayed generation probabilities falling below those of clonotypes present in all four donors.

Sequencing was performed on naive CD4+ T cells sorted from blood. Sample subset: CD45RA+ positively selected. The clonotype comes from a man younger than 35 in good health. The V call is TRBV6-5, the J call TRBJ1-4, with TRBD1 as a possible D gene (6 bases). The CDR3 bases are TGTGCCAGCAGTTACAGTAGGGGGGAAAAACTGTTTTTT. Translating gives CASSYSRGEKLFF.